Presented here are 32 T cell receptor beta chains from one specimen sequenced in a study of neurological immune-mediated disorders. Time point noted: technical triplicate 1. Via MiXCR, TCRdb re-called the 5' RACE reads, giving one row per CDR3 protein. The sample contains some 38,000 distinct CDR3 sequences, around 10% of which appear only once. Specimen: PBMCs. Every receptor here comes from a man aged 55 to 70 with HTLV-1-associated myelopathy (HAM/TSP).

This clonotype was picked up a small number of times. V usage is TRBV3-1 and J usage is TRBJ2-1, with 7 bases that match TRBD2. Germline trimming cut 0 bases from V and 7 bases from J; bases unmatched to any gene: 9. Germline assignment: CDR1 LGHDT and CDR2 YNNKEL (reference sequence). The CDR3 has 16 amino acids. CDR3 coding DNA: TGTGCCAGCAGCCAAGATCCGGCGGGAGCGGGGAATGAGCAGTTCTTC. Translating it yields CASSQDPAGAGNEQFF.

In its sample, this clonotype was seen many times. The CDR3 loop is CAISGDRGSEAFF. The CDR3 nucleotides read TGTGCCATCAGTGGCGACAGGGGGTCTGAAGCTTTCTTT. The chain recombines TRBV10-3 with TRBJ1-1, with 9 nucleotides matching TRBD1. CDR1 and CDR2 from the germline V gene are ENHRY and SYGVKD. This CDR3 has 13 amino acids. V shed 4 bases and J 6 bases; nucleotides not matched to a gene: 3.

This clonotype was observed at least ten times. CDR3 sequence (DNA): TGTGCCAGCAGCCTTGGACTAGCGGGATACGAGCAGTACTTC. This gives the protein CASSLGLAGYEQYF. This rearrangement joins TRBV7-2 to TRBJ2-7, with 12 nucleotides matching TRBD2. The CDR3 runs to 14 residues. Germline lookup yields CDR1 SGHTA and CDR2 FQGNSA. Germline trimming cut 5 bases from V and 4 bases from J; bases unmatched to any gene: 3.

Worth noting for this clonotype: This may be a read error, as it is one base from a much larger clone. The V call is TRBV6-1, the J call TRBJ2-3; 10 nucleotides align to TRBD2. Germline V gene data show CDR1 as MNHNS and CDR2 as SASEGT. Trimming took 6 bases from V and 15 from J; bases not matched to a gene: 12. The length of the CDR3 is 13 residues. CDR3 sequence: CASRGLARANFYF. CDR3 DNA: TGTGCCAGCAGGGGACTAGCGAGAGCCAACTTCTATTTT.

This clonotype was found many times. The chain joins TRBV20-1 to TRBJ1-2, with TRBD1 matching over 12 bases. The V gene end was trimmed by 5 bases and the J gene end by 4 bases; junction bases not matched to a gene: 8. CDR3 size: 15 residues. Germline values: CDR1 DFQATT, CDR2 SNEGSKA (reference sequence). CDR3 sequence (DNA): TGCAGTGCTCGCAAGGGGACAGGGGGCGCCTATGGCTACACCTTC. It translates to CSARKGTGGAYGYTF.

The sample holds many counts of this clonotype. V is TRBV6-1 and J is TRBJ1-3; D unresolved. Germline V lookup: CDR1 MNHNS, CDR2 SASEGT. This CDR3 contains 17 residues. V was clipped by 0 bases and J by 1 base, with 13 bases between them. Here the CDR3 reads CASSEAHGGSSGNTIYF. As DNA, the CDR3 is TGTGCCAGCAGTGAAGCTCACGGAGGATCATCTGGAAACACCATATATTTT.

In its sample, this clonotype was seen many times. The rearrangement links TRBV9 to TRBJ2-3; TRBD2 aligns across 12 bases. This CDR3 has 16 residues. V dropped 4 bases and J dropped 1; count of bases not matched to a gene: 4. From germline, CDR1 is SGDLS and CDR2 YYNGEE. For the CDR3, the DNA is TGTGCCAGCAGCCCGCGGACTAGCGGGGGCACAGATACGCAGTATTTT. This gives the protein CASSPRTSGGTDTQYF.

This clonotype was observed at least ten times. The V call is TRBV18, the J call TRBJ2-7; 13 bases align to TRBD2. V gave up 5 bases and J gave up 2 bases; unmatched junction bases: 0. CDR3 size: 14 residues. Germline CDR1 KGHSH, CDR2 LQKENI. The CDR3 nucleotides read TGTGCCAGCTCAGGGACTAGCGGGACCTACGAGCAGTACTTC. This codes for CASSGTSGTYEQYF.

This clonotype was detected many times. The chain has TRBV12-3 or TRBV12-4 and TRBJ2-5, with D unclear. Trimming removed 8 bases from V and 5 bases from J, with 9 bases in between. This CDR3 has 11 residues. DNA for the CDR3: TGTGCCAGCGGATCATGGGAGACCCAGTACTTC. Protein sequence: CASGSWETQYF.

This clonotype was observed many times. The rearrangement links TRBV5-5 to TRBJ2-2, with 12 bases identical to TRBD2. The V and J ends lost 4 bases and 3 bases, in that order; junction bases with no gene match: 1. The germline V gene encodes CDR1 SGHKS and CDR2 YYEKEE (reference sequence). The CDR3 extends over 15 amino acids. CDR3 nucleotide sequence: TGTGCCAGCAGCGCTAGCGGGAGGGACACCGGGGAGCTGTTTTTT. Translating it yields CASSASGRDTGELFF.

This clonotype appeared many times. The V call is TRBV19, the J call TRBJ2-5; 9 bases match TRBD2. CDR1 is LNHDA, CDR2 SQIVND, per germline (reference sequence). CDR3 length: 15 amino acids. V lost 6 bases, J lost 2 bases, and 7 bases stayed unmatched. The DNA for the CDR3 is TGTGCCAGTAGAGAGACTAGCGGACGTCAAGAGACCCAGTACTTC. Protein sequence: CASRETSGRQETQYF.

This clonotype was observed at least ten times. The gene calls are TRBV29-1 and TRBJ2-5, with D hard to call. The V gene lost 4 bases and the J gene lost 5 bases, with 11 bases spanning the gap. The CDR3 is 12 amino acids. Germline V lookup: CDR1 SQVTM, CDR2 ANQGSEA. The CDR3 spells CSVAVAQETQYF. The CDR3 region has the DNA TGCAGCGTTGCCGTGGCTCAGGAGACCCAGTACTTC. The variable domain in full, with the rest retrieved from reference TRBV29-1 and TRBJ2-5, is SAVISQKPSRDICQRGTSLTIQCQVDSQVTMMFWYRQQPGQSLTLIATANQGSEATYESGFVIDKFPISRPNLTFSTLTVSNMSPEDSSIYLCSVAVAQETQYFGPGTRLLVL.

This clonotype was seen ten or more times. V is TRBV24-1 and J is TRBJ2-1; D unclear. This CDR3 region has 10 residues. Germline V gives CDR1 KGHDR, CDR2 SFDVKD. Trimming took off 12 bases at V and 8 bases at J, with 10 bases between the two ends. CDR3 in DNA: TGTGCCGCAGTGTGGGATGAGCAGTTCTTC. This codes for CAAVWDEQFF.

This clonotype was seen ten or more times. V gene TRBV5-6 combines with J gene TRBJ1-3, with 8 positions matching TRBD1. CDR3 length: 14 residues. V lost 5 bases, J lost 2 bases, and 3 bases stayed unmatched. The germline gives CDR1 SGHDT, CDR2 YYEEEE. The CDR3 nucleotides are TGTGCCAGCAGGCAACAGGGGGCTGGAAACACCATATATTTT. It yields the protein CASRQQGAGNTIYF.

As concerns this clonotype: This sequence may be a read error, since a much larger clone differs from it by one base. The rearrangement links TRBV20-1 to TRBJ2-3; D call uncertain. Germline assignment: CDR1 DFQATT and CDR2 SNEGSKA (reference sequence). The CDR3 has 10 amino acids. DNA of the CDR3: TGCAGAGTTAACACAGATACGCAGTATTTT. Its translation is CRVNTDTQYF.

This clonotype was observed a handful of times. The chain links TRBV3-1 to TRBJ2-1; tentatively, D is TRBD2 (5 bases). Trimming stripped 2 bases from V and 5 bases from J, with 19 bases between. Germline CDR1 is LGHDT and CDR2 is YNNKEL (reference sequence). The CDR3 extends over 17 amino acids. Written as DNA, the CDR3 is TGTGCCAGCAGCCAACGCCCGGTGGGTCCCGGGGACAATGAGCAGTTCTTC. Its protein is CASSQRPVGPGDNEQFF.

CDR3 in DNA: TGCGCCAGCAGCGTGGCACAGGGGGCCACAGATACGCAGTATTTT. It specifies CASSVAQGATDTQYF. V usage is TRBV5-1 and J usage is TRBJ2-3; 9 bases map to TRBD1. There are 15 residues in the CDR3. Germline CDR1 and CDR2: SGHRS and YFSETQ. V lost 4 bases to trimming and J lost 2 bases; unmatched junction nucleotides: 5.

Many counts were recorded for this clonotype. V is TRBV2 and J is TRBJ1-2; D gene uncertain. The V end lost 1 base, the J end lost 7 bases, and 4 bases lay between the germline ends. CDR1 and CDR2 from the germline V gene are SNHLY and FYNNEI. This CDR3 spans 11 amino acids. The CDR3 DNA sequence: TGTGCCAGCAGTGAAGAAGGTGGCTACACCTTC. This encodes CASSEEGGYTF.

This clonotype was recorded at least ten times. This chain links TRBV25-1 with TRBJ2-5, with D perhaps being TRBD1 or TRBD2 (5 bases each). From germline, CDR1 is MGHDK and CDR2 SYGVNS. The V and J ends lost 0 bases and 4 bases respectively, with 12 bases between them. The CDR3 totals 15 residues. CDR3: CASSEYMGDAETQYF. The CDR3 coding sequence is TGTGCCAGCAGTGAATATATGGGGGACGCAGAGACCCAGTACTTC.

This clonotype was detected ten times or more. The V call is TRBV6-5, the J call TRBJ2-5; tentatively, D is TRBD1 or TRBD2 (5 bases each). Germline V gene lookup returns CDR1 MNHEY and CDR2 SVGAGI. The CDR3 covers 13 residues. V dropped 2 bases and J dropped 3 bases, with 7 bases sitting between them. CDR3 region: CASSYRGEETQYF. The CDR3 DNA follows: TGTGCCAGCAGTTACCGAGGGGAAGAGACCCAGTACTTC.

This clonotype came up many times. CDR3 amino acids: CASSLASVGDPYQPQHF. The CDR3 region has the DNA TGTGCCAGCAGCTTAGCCTCCGTTGGGGACCCCTATCAGCCCCAGCATTTT. This chain uses TRBV7-8 with TRBJ1-5; possible D gene TRBD1, 5 bases. The CDR3 is 17 amino acids. The germline V and J ends were trimmed by 0 bases and 5 bases, with 17 bases remaining between them. CDR1 and CDR2 (germline): SGHVS, FQNEAQ.

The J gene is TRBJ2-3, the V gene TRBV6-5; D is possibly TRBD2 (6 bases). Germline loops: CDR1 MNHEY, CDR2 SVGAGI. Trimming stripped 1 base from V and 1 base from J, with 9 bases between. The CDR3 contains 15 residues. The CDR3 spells CASSYWASGTDTQYF. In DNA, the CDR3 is TGTGCCAGCAGTTACTGGGCTAGCGGCACAGATACGCAGTATTTT.

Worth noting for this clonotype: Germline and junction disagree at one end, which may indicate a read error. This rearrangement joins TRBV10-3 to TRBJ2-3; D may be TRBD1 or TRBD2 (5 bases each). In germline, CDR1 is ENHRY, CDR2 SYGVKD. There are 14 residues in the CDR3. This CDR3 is CTMSEGRVTDTQYF. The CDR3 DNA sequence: TGTACCATGAGTGAGGGACGGGTCACAGATACGCAGTATTTT.

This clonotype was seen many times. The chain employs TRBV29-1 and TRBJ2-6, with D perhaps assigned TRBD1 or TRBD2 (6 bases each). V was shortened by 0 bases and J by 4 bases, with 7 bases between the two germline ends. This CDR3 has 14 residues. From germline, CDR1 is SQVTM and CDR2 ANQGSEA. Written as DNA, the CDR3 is TGCAGCGTTGAAGAAGGGGGGGGGGCCAACGTCCTGACTTTC. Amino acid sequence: CSVEEGGGANVLTF.

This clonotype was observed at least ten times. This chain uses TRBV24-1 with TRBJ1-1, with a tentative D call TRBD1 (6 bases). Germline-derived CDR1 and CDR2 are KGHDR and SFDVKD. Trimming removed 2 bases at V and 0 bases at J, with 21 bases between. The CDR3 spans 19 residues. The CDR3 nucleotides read TGTGCCACCAGTGATTCGTCCTATCGGGGGCGAGGGGTGAACACTGAAGCTTTCTTT. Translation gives CATSDSSYRGRGVNTEAFF.

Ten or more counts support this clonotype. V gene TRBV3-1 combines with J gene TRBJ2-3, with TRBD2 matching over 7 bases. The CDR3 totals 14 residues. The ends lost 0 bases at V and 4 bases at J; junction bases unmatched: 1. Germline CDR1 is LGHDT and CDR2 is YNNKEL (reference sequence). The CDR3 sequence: CASSQDSGPDTQYF. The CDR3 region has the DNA TGTGCCAGCAGCCAAGATAGCGGGCCAGATACGCAGTATTTT.

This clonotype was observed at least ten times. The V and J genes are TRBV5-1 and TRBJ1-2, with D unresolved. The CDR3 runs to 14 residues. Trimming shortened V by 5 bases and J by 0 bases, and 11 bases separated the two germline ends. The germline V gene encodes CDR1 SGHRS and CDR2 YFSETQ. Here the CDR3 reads CASRVKEANYGYTF. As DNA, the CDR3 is TGCGCCAGCAGGGTCAAGGAGGCTAACTATGGCTACACCTTC.

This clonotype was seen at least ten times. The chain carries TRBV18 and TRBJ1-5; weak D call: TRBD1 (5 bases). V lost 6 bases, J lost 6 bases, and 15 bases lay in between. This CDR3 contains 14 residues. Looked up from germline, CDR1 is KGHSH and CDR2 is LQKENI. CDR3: CASSRGEGGQPQHF. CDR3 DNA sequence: TGTGCCAGCTCTCGAGGGGAGGGAGGTCAGCCCCAGCATTTT.

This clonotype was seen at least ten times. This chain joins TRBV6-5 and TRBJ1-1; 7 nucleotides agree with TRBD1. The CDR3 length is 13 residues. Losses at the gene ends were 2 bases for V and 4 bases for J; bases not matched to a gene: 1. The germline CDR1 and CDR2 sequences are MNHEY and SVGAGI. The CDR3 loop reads CASSYRGRTEAFF. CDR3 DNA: TGTGCCAGCAGTTACAGGGGGCGCACTGAAGCTTTCTTT.

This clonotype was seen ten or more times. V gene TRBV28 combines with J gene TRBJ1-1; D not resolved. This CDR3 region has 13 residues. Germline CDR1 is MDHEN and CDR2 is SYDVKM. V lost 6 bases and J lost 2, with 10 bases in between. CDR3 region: CASRPGINTEAFF. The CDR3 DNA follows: TGTGCCAGCAGGCCCGGGATAAACACTGAAGCTTTCTTT.

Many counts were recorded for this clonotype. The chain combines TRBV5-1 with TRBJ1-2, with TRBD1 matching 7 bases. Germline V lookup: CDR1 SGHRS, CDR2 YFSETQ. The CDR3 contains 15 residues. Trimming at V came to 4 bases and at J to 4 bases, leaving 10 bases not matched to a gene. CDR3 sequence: CASSATGDEGYGYTF. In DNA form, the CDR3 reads TGCGCCAGCAGCGCAACAGGGGATGAGGGCTATGGCTACACCTTC.

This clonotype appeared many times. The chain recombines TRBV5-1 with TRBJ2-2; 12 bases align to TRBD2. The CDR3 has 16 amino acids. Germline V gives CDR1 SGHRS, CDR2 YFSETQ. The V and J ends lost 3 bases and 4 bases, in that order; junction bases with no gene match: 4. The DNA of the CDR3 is TGCGCCAGCAGCTCTCCTAGCGGGAGGGTCACCGGGGAGCTGTTTTTT. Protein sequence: CASSSPSGRVTGELFF.